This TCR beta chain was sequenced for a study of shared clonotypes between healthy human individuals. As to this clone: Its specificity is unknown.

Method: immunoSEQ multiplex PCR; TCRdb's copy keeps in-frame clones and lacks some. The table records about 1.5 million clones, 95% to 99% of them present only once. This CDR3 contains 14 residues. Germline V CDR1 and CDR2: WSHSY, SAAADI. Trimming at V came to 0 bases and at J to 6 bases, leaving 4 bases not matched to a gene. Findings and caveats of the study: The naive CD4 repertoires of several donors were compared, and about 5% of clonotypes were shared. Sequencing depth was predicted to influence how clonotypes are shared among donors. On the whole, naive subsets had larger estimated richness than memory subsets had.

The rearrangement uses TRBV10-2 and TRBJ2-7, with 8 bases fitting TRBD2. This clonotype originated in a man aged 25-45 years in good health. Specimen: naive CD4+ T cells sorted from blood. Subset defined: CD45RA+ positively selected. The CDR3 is CASSESGLAGEQYF. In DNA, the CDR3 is TGCGCCAGCAGTGAGTCAGGACTAGCAGGCGAGCAGTACTTC.